This T cell receptor (beta chain) was captured in a study of shared clonotypes between healthy human individuals. Only in-frame clones appear in the TCRdb table, and some are missing; sequencing was by immunoSEQ multiplex PCR. The sample consists of 650,000 to 750,000 clones, approximately 79% of them appearing once. The germline gives CDR1 MNHEY, CDR2 SVGAGI. The CDR3 is 13 residues long. V lost 2 bases to trimming and J lost 3 bases, with 8 bases between them. The gene calls are TRBV6-5 and TRBJ2-7; D gene unclear. Sequenced sample: memory CD4+ T cells sorted from blood. Subset: CD45RA-negative fraction. The sequence was collected from a young woman in good health. CDR3 DNA: TGTGCCAGCAGTTACGGGCAGCACTACGAGCAGTACTTC. Translated, it gives CASSYGQHYEQYF.